The clone carrying this T cell receptor (beta chain) was recorded a few times. Its specificity is not known. This entry belongs to a study of beta chain features in type 1 diabetes. Whole-study results and caveats: Patients with Type 1 diabetes showed moderately but significantly shorter TCRB CDR3s in all four CD4+ subsets. An over-representation of cells with high TCR expression could result from cDNA sequencing.

Reverse transcribing all isolated RNA meant expressed TCRB transcripts were sequenced. Approximately 3.4 million reads, on average, came from each naive, central memory and regulatory T cell sample. Sequencing used immunoSEQ multiplex PCR; TCRdb keeps in-frame clones, though not all of them. The sample shows about 660,000 clones, over 11% of them seen only once. All of the sorted populations showed purity greater than 98%. Germline loops: CDR1 SGHRS, CDR2 YFSETQ. The CDR3 extends over 13 amino acids. Trimming took 2 bases from V and 2 from J, leaving 7 bases between them. The material sequenced was naive CD4+ T cells from blood. The V call is TRBV5-1, the J call TRBJ1-1; D is unclear. This receptor was obtained from a young man with type 1 diabetes. Here the CDR3 reads CASSFAANTEAFF. The CDR3 region has the DNA TGCGCCAGCAGCTTTGCAGCTAACACTGAAGCTTTCTTT.